Listed below are T cell receptor beta chains from one sample, sequenced in a study of blood T cell repertoires in COVID-19. The assay was immunoSEQ multiplex PCR, and TCRdb's table has in-frame clones only and misses some. The table has fewer than 400,000 clones, 80% to 90% seen once. The sequenced sample consisted of PBMCs or T cells enriched from blood (not recorded which). The receptor set was obtained from a man aged 25 to 40 who had recovered from COVID-19. CDR3s include the opening cysteine and the closing phenylalanine or tryptophan. The order of the fields is clone size, V gene, J gene, D gene, CDR3 DNA, CDR3 protein. The D gene is left open where the match is weak. Only part of the rows carry a size: once, few, many, or a class if the clone is expanded.

.,TRBV3-1/TRBV3-2,TRBJ1-4,.,TGTGCCAGCAGCCAAGCAGGGGATGAAAAACTGTTTTTT,CASSQAGDEKLFF
.,TRBV6-2/TRBV6-3,TRBJ1-2,.,TGTGCCAGCAGTTACGCGGAAGGGGATGGCTACACCTTC,CASSYAEGDGYTF
.,TRBV27,TRBJ2-1,.,TGTGCCAGCAGTTCTTACTCCAGGGCCAAAAATGAGCAGTTCTTC,CASSSYSRAKNEQFF
.,TRBV5-5,TRBJ2-3,.,TGTGCCAGCAGCTTGCAGGGGAGAGCAGATACGCAGTATTTT,CASSLQGRADTQYF
.,TRBV5-4,TRBJ1-1,TRBD1,TGTGCCAGCAGAGCTGGGACAGCTGCGAAAGCTTTCTTT,CASRAGTAAKAFF
.,TRBV4-2,TRBJ2-2,TRBD2,TGTGCCAGCAGCCCTATAGCGGGGGGGCAGGTCGGGGAGCTGTTTTTT,CASSPIAGGQVGELFF
.,TRBV5-4,TRBJ1-2,.,TGTGCCAGCAGCTTGCTTCCGGAGCAGGGAAGCTATGGCTACACCTTC,CASSLLPEQGSYGYTF
.,TRBV6-2/TRBV6-3,TRBJ2-7,TRBD2,TGTGCCAGCAGTTATCTAGCGGGGGTGTCCGGCGAGCAGTACTTC,CASSYLAGVSGEQYF
.,TRBV19,TRBJ1-2,TRBD1,TGTGCCAGTAGTCTCCAGACAGGGGGCGTCGACTATGGCTACACCTTC,CASSLQTGGVDYGYTF
once,TRBV12-3/TRBV12-4,TRBJ1-1,.,TGTGCCAGCAGGGAGGGCACTGAAGCTTTCTTT,CASREGTEAFF
.,TRBV13,TRBJ1-3,.,TGTGCCAGCAGCCCCCAGGGTGTCTCTGGAAACACCATATATTTT,CASSPQGVSGNTIYF
.,TRBV6-4,TRBJ2-3,TRBD2,TGTGCCAGCAGCGGGGGGGCCACAGATACGCAGTATTTT,CASSGGATDTQYF
.,TRBV29-1,TRBJ1-4,.,TGCAGCGTTCGGGTTGACGTGGGAAAACTGTTTTTT,CSVRVDVGKLFF
once,TRBV2,TRBJ1-4,.,TGTGCCAGCAGACCCGGACAGACGAATGAAAAACTGTTTTTT,CASRPGQTNEKLFF
.,TRBV10-1,TRBJ2-1,TRBD2,TGCGCCAGCAGCCTGAGCGGGGGGCCTGCCGGTGAGCAGTTCTTC,CASSLSGGPAGEQFF
few,TRBV5-1,TRBJ2-5,.,TGCGCCAGCAGCTTGGAGATAGCCGCTTGGGAGACCCAGTACTTC,CASSLEIAAWETQYF
.,TRBV9,TRBJ2-7,TRBD1,TGTGCCAGCAGCGCCAGGGACAGGAGGGCCGTGGACGAGCAGTACTTC,CASSARDRRAVDEQYF
.,TRBV9,TRBJ1-1,.,TGTGCCAGCAGCGTAGACTCCTCCATTCGGACTGAAGCTTTCTTT,CASSVDSSIRTEAFF
.,TRBV6-2/TRBV6-3,TRBJ2-1,TRBD2,TGTGCCAGCAGTTACGGGACGGGGGGGTCAGATGAGCAGTTCTTC,CASSYGTGGSDEQFF
.,TRBV7-3,TRBJ1-2,.,TGTGCCAGCAGCTTAACGCCGAGCACTAACTATGGCTACACCTTC,CASSLTPSTNYGYTF
.,TRBV12-3/TRBV12-4,TRBJ1-2,.,TGTGCCAGCAGTTCGTGGCCAGGCGGCTACACCTTC,CASSSWPGGYTF
.,TRBV18,TRBJ2-1,TRBD2,TGTGCCAGCTCACCGGGACTAGCGGCCTCCTACAATGAGCAGTTCTTC,CASSPGLAASYNEQFF
.,TRBV7-9,TRBJ1-5,.,TGTGCCAGCAGCTTAGTAAATCAGCCCCAGCATTTT,CASSLVNQPQHF
.,TRBV18,TRBJ2-7,TRBD1,TGTGCCAGCTCCCAACCGGGACAGGTGGGGGGCGAGCAGTACTTC,CASSQPGQVGGEQYF
.,TRBV5-1,TRBJ1-1,TRBD1,TGCGCCAGCAGCTTGGGGACAGGGTCCATCACTGAAGCTTTCTTT,CASSLGTGSITEAFF
.,TRBV4-2,TRBJ2-1,TRBD2,TGTGCCAGCCATCCGGGACTAGCGGGGAGCTCCTACAATGAGCAGTTCTTC,CASHPGLAGSSYNEQFF
.,TRBV27,TRBJ2-2,TRBD1,TGTGCCAGCAGTTTAGACAGGGTGAACACCGGGGAGCTGTTTTTT,CASSLDRVNTGELFF
.,TRBV10-3,TRBJ1-1,.,TGTGCCACCTTAACGGGGGGTATGGCTTTCTTT,CATLTGGMAFF
.,TRBV11-2,TRBJ2-7,TRBD2,TGTGCCAGCAGCCCCATTGGGCGTCAGCGGGGGGAAACCTACGAGCAGTACTTC,CASSPIGRQRGETYEQYF
.,TRBV6-5,TRBJ2-6,.,TGTGCCAGCAGATCCCCTTCTGGGGCCAACGTCCTGACTTTC,CASRSPSGANVLTF
few,TRBV28,TRBJ2-5,.,TGTGCCAGCAGTTCCGCGGGTACGCCCCAAGAGACCCAGTACTTC,CASSSAGTPQETQYF
once,TRBV5-1,TRBJ2-5,.,TGCGCCAGCAGCTCACTACCAGGGCAAGAGACCCAGTACTTC,CASSSLPGQETQYF
once,TRBV9,TRBJ2-7,.,TGTGCCAGCAGCGCCAACAGGGTTTCCTACGAGCAGTACTTC,CASSANRVSYEQYF
.,TRBV18,TRBJ1-2,TRBD1,TGTGCCAGCTCACCCCGGACAGGCAAGAACTATGGCTACACCTTC,CASSPRTGKNYGYTF
once,TRBV5-4,TRBJ2-5,TRBD1,TGTGCCAGCAGCCAGGGACAGGGGGTGGAGACCCAGTACTTC,CASSQGQGVETQYF
.,TRBV19,TRBJ1-2,.,TGTGCCAGTAGGTACAGGGTCGGCGGCTACACCTTC,CASRYRVGGYTF
.,TRBV18,TRBJ2-7,TRBD1,TGTGCCAGCTCACCCAGACAGGGCTCCTACGAGCAGTACTTC,CASSPRQGSYEQYF
.,TRBV5-4,TRBJ2-5,TRBD2,TGTGCCAGCACCGGAAAGCTAGCGGGGGGGCCAGGAGAGACCCAGTACTTC,CASTGKLAGGPGETQYF
once,TRBV28,TRBJ1-4,.,TGTGCCAGCAGTATAATGGCCCAGGGAAAACTGTTTTTT,CASSIMAQGKLFF
.,TRBV12-3/TRBV12-4,TRBJ1-2,.,TGTGCCAGCAGGGCCGGGGCTAACTATGGCTACACCTTC,CASRAGANYGYTF
.,TRBV12-5,TRBJ1-4,TRBD1,TGTGCTAGTGGTCTGGGACAGGGGGAGGAAAAACTGTTTTTT,CASGLGQGEEKLFF
.,TRBV27,TRBJ1-6,.,TGTGCCAGCAGTTCCCCGACAGGTTTTGCCTATAATTCACCCCTCCACTTT,CASSSPTGFAYNSPLHF
.,TRBV7-9,TRBJ1-1,.,TGTGCCAGCAGCAAAAGGGGGGGATGGACTGAAGCTTTCTTT,CASSKRGGWTEAFF
.,TRBV30,TRBJ2-3,.,TGTGCCTGGAGCGTACGGGGGGCGGGCACAGATACGCAGTATTTT,CAWSVRGAGTDTQYF
.,TRBV25-1,TRBJ1-6,.,TGTGCCAGCAGTGAAACGAGGAATTCACCCCTCCACTTT,CASSETRNSPLHF
few,TRBV6-6,TRBJ2-5,.,TGTGCCAGCAGTTACTCGAATCAGGACCAAGAGACCCAGTACTTC,CASSYSNQDQETQYF
.,TRBV7-9,TRBJ2-7,TRBD1,TGTGCCAGCAGCTCCCTGACAGGGCCTCCCTACGAGCAGTACTTC,CASSSLTGPPYEQYF
once,TRBV30,TRBJ2-1,.,TGTGCCTGGAGCGGGGGATCTGAGCAGTTCTTC,CAWSGGSEQFF
.,TRBV2,TRBJ2-3,.,TGTGCCAGCAGACGCCGGACAGATACGCAGTATTTT,CASRRRTDTQYF
once,TRBV4-2,TRBJ1-4,.,TGTGCCAGCAGCCAAGATAGTGAAAAACTGTTTTTT,CASSQDSEKLFF
.,TRBV7-2,TRBJ1-5,.,TGTGCCAGCAGCTTGGGGGGAGATGGCAATCAGCCCCAGCATTTT,CASSLGGDGNQPQHF
.,TRBV5-1,TRBJ2-5,TRBD1,TGCGCCAGCAGTCGGGACAGGGTCGAGACCCAGTACTTC,CASSRDRVETQYF
.,TRBV27,TRBJ2-7,TRBD1,TGTGCCAGCAGCCAACAGGGGCCCTTCGGCGAGCAGTACTTC,CASSQQGPFGEQYF
.,TRBV6-5,TRBJ1-1,TRBD1,TGTGCCAGCAGCTACCGGGGACAGGGGTACAACACTGAAGCTTTCTTT,CASSYRGQGYNTEAFF